This T cell receptor (beta chain) was observed in a study of T cell repertoires in cytomegalovirus infection. CDR3 length: 17 residues. Trimming shortened V by 0 bases and J by 6 bases, and 18 bases separated the two germline ends. Germline CDR1 LNHDA, CDR2 SQIVND (reference sequence). One entry per CDR3 protein results from TCRdb running MiXCR on the reads. The data contain 370,000 or so distinct CDR3 sequences, about 34% of them singletons. Points on this clonotype: The antigen remains undetermined.

The input for sequencing was cultured PBMCs, taken from culture after CMV antigen stimulation. The TCR comes from a human donor in good health (CMV status not recorded). Some clones in this sample may be carry-over from other donors' samples. This rearrangement joins TRBV19 to TRBJ2-1, with D maybe TRBD2 (6 bases). CDR3 sequence (DNA): TGTGCCAGTAGTATAGATCTTCCCGGGACTCCCACCAATGAGCAGTTCTTC. It is translated as CASSIDLPGTPTNEQFF.